The 19 T cell receptor beta chains presented below share a single source sample, sequenced in a study of blood T cell repertoires in COVID-19. Here immunoSEQ multiplex PCR was the method, and the copy in TCRdb shows in-frame clones only, minus some. The data contain around 47,000 clones, 81% of them singletons. Sequencing was performed on peripheral blood. Receptor source: a woman of 80 years or more with COVID-19, enrolled during active disease.

The CDR3 DNA reads as TGTGCCAGCAGCTCAACGACAGGGATAGGTTCTGGAAACACCATATATTTT. This gives the protein CASSSTTGIGSGNTIYF. V and J are TRBV7-9 and TRBJ1-3, with 7 bases aligning to TRBD1. This CDR3 comprises 17 residues. J lost 1 base, V lost 4 bases, and 10 bases had no gene match. Germline values: CDR1 SEHNR, CDR2 FQNEAQ (reference sequence).

The chain couples TRBV18 to TRBJ2-1; 8 bases line up with TRBD1. The CDR3 has 15 residues. The germline gives CDR1 KGHSH, CDR2 LQKENI. V shed 3 bases, J shed 8 bases, and the junction held 9 bases outside the gene matches. The CDR3 nucleotides read TGTGCCAGCTCACCGGCGACAGGGGCTAGCTATGAGCAGTTCTTC. Amino acid sequence: CASSPATGASYEQFF.

The rearrangement uses TRBV5-1 and TRBJ1-6, with 7 bases aligning to TRBD1. The germline CDR1 and CDR2 sequences are SGHRS and YFSETQ. V shed 4 bases and J 7 bases; nucleotides not matched to a gene: 20. The CDR3 extends over 19 amino acids. CDR3 residues: CASSPVGTVRSRPNSPLHF. The CDR3 coding sequence is TGCGCCAGCAGCCCCGTGGGGACAGTCCGCTCTCGACCGAATTCACCCCTCCACTTT.

This clone was found a few times. This sequence joins TRBV4-1 and TRBJ2-3, with D perhaps matching TRBD2 (5 bases). Germline V gives CDR1 MGHRA, CDR2 YSYEKL. The CDR3 runs 15 residues. Trimming left V 1 base short and J 1 base short, with 9 bases between. This CDR3 is CASSQVERRTDTQYF. CDR3 sequence (DNA): TGCGCCAGCAGCCAAGTTGAGCGGCGCACAGATACGCAGTATTTT.

This sequence joins TRBV30 and TRBJ1-4, with TRBD1 matching 9 bases. CDR1 is GTSNPN and CDR2 is SVGIG in the germline V gene (reference sequence). Trimming took 3 bases from V and 8 from J; bases not matched to a gene: 10. This CDR3 contains 15 residues. DNA of the CDR3: TGTGCCTGGAGCAGAGGCGGGACAGGGAGGGAAAAACTGTTTTTT. As protein: CAWSRGGTGREKLFF.

This clone occurred once. V usage is TRBV7-3 and J usage is TRBJ2-2, with TRBD2 identical over 7 bases. Germline CDR1 reads SGHTA; CDR2 reads FQGTGA. The CDR3 loop spans 15 amino acids. Unmatched junction bases numbered 8, after V lost 5 bases and J lost 5 bases. CDR3 sequence: CASSKSGTMTGELFF. For the CDR3, the DNA is TGTGCCAGCAGCAAATCCGGGACTATGACCGGGGAGCTGTTTTTT.

The rearrangement joins TRBV9 to TRBJ1-2; tentative D call: TRBD1 (5 bases). V was pared by 5 bases and J by 7 bases, with 15 bases between. Germline V gene lookup returns CDR1 SGDLS and CDR2 YYNGEE. The CDR3 spans 13 residues. CDR3 in DNA: TGTGCCAGCAGAGACGGGGGGTTCGGTGGCTACACCTTC. It is translated as CASRDGGFGGYTF.

The rearrangement joins TRBV10-3 to TRBJ1-5, with TRBD1 matching 10 bases. CDR1 and CDR2 (germline): ENHRY, SYGVKD. This CDR3 is built from 15 residues. V lost 4 bases to trimming and J lost 7 bases; unmatched junction nucleotides: 7. Here the CDR3 reads CAISGSGTGAQPQHF. CDR3 sequence (DNA): TGTGCCATCAGTGGTTCCGGGACAGGGGCCCAGCCCCAGCATTTT.

The chain employs TRBV7-8 and TRBJ2-2; 9 bases are a match to TRBD1. The CDR3 is 14 amino acids. Germline CDR1 and CDR2: SGHVS and FQNEAQ. V was pared by 8 bases and J by 2 bases, with 3 bases of the junction left unmatched. CDR3 loop: CASEGQGNTGELFF. CDR3 DNA: TGTGCCAGCGAGGGACAGGGAAACACCGGGGAGCTGTTTTTT.

The CDR3 loop reads CASSPFRGGTYEQYF. The CDR3 DNA reads as TGTGCCAGCAGCCCTTTTCGTGGGGGGACCTACGAGCAGTACTTC. The chain links TRBV9 to TRBJ2-7, with a tentative D call TRBD2 (6 bases). The CDR3 extends over 15 amino acids. V gave up 4 bases and J gave up 2 bases, with 16 bases separating them. Germline CDR1 and CDR2: SGDLS and YYNGEE.

This sequence joins TRBV27 and TRBJ2-2; D gene uncertain. This CDR3 spans 11 amino acids. The V gene's germline CDR1 is MNHEY and CDR2 SMNVEV (reference sequence). Between the trimmed V and J ends, which lost 8 bases and 5 bases, there was a span of 6 bases. This CDR3 is CASATTGELFF. CDR3 nucleotide sequence: TGTGCCAGCGCGACTACCGGGGAGCTGTTTTTT.

A few counts support this clone. The genes are TRBV28 and TRBJ1-1; no clear D gene. V lost 6 bases and J lost 8, with 16 bases in between. This CDR3 region has 13 residues. The germline CDR1 and CDR2 sequences are MDHEN and SYDVKM. This CDR3 reads CASSLTPMAEAFF. The DNA of the CDR3 is TGTGCCAGCAGCCTGACACCAATGGCCGAAGCTTTCTTT.

Here the CDR3 DNA reads TGTGCCAGTAGTATTGGGGTCGGGGGGTACGAGCAGTACTTC. Translation: CASSIGVGGYEQYF. V gene TRBV19 combines with J gene TRBJ2-7; TRBD2 aligns across 7 bases. Germline V gene lookup returns CDR1 LNHDA and CDR2 SQIVND (reference sequence). Losses at the gene ends were 3 bases for V and 4 bases for J; bases not matched to a gene: 6. This CDR3 has 14 residues.

Here the CDR3 DNA reads TGTGCCAGCAGGAATGGCGGGGGACATAATTCACCCCTCCACTTT. Translated: CASRNGGGHNSPLHF. The chain links TRBV6-6 to TRBJ1-6; D perhaps matches TRBD1 (5 bases). V was cut by 6 bases and J by 5 bases, with 14 bases left in between. The CDR3 extends over 15 amino acids. In germline, CDR1 is MNHNY, CDR2 SVGAGI (reference sequence).

This rearrangement joins TRBV18 to TRBJ2-5; TRBD2 is a possible D gene (5 bases). Germline CDR1 is KGHSH and CDR2 is LQKENI. The CDR3 loop spans 15 amino acids. With 0 bases removed from V and 2 bases from J, the gap between germline ends came to 10 bases. This CDR3 is CASSPPRVNQETQYF. In DNA form, the CDR3 reads TGTGCCAGCTCACCACCGAGGGTGAATCAAGAGACCCAGTACTTC. The whole variable domain, filled in from reference TRBV18 and TRBJ2-5, reads NAGVMQNPRHLVRRRGQEARLRCSPMKGHSHVYWYRQLPEEGLKFMVYLQKENIIDESGMPKERFSAEFPKEGPSILRIQQVVRGDSAAYFCASSPPRVNQETQYFGPGTRLLVL.

The gene calls are TRBV7-9 and TRBJ1-3; 8 bases agree with TRBD1. The germline V gene has CDR1 SEHNR and CDR2 FQNEAQ (reference sequence). Trimming took 3 bases from V and 1 from J; bases not matched to a gene: 5. This CDR3 has 16 amino acids. The CDR3 is CASSLSTGGSGNTIYF. The CDR3 region has the DNA TGTGCCAGCAGCTTGTCCACAGGGGGATCTGGAAACACCATATATTTT.

This chain connects TRBV5-4 to TRBJ2-7; 12 bases align to TRBD2. The CDR3 consists of 14 residues. CDR1 is SGHNT, CDR2 YYREEE, per germline (reference sequence). The ends lost 6 bases at V and 2 bases at J; junction bases unmatched: 3. CDR3 loop: CASNLAGGPYEQYF. The CDR3 region has the DNA TGTGCCAGCAACCTAGCGGGAGGGCCCTACGAGCAGTACTTC.

This clone occurred a few times. The chain couples TRBV7-8 to TRBJ1-5, with TRBD1 identical over 9 bases. V dropped 1 base and J dropped 4; count of bases not matched to a gene: 2. The germline gives CDR1 SGHVS, CDR2 FQNEAQ. The CDR3 is made up of 15 amino acids. CDR3 sequence: CASSLGTGDNQPQHF. CDR3 bases: TGTGCCAGCAGCTTAGGGACAGGGGATAATCAGCCCCAGCATTTT.

This clone was recorded once. V is TRBV5-1 and J is TRBJ2-7; 9 nucleotides agree with TRBD1. After removal of 7 bases from V and 2 bases from J, the junction contained 13 bases not matched to a gene. Germline assignment: CDR1 SGHRS and CDR2 YFSETQ. This CDR3 is built from 16 residues. CDR3 nucleotides: TGCGCCAGCGTCAACCCAATGGGACAGGGACCCTACGAGCAGTACTTC. This translates into CASVNPMGQGPYEQYF.